The clone carrying this T cell receptor beta chain was detected many times. The antigen is undetermined. The record originates from a study of T cells after yellow fever vaccination. Study-wide results and limits: Though weaker, the secondary response peaked faster, on day 5 versus 15. Subsequent to the booster, the majority of primary-vaccination clones reappeared (less than 97% CD4, approximately 85% CD8).

The CDR3 runs to 14 residues. Trimming took 6 bases from V and 7 from J; bases not matched to a gene: 6. Making TCR cDNA involved 5'RACE template switching, which added UMIs and a universal primer site. TCRdb fed the 5' RACE reads into MiXCR, producing one record per CDR3 protein. The table records 400,000 or so distinct CDR3 sequences, approximately 19% of them present only once. The sequencing here drew on PBMCs, taken before the yellow fever booster vaccination. The TCR sequence derives from a man between 18 and 35 years old who received the YFV17D yellow fever vaccine. This chain joins TRBV12-3 or TRBV12-4 and TRBJ2-2; TRBD2 agrees at 9 bases. CDR3 residues: CASRSRLAVGELFF. Here the CDR3 DNA reads TGTGCCAGCAGGTCGAGACTAGCGGTCGGGGAGCTGTTTTTT.